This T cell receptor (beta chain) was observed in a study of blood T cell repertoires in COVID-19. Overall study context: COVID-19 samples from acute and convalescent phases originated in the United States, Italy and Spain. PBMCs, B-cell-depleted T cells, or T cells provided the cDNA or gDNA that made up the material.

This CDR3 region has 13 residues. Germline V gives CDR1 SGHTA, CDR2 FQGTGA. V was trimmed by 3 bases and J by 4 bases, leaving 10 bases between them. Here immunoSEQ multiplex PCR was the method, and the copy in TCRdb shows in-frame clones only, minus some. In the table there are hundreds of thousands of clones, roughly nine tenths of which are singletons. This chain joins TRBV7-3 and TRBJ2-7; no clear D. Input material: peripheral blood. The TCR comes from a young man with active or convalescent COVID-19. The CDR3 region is CASSLVVNYEQYF. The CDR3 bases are TGTGCCAGCAGCTTGGTAGTAAATTACGAGCAGTACTTC.